This T cell receptor (beta chain) was captured in a study of T cell changes during pregnancy in multiple sclerosis. TCRdb's table, derived via immunoSEQ multiplex PCR, lists solely in-frame clones and lacks some. The sample comprises approximately 69,000 clones, roughly 94% of which are singletons, and about 0.5% rests with the top ten. Trimming left V 8 bases short and J 7 bases short, with 21 bases between. The CDR3 length is 15 residues. Germline CDR1 MNHEY, CDR2 SVGAGI. The chain combines TRBV6-5 with TRBJ2-1; tentatively, D is TRBD2 (7 bases). The clonotype originates from a female donor with multiple sclerosis, enrolled in a pregnancy study. The specimen comprised peripheral blood, sampled in the third trimester of pregnancy. CDR3 DNA sequence: TGTGCCAGCTCCAGAGGGGGGGCGCCCCGGAATGAGCAGTTCTTC. Amino acid sequence: CASSRGGAPRNEQFF.